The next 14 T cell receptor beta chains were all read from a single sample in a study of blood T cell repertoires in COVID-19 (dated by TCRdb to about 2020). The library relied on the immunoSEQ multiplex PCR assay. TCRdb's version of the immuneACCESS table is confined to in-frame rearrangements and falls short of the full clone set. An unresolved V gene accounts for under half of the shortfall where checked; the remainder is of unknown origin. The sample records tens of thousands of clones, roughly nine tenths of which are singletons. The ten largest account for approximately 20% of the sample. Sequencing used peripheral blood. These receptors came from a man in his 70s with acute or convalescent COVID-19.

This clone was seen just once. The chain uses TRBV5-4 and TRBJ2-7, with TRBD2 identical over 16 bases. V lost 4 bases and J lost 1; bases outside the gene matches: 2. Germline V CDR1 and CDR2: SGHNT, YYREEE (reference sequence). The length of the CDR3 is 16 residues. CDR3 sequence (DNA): TGTGCCAGCAGCGGGGGACTAGCGGGAGGGTCCTACGAGCAGTACTTC. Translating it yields CASSGGLAGGSYEQYF.

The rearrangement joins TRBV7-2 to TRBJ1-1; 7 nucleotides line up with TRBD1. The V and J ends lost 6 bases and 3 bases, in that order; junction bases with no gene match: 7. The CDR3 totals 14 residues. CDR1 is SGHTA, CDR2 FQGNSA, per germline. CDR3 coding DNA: TGTGCCAGCAGTCGACAGGGACTGGACACTGAAGCTTTCTTT. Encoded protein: CASSRQGLDTEAFF. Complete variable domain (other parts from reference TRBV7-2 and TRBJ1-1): GAGVSQSPSNKVTEKGKDVELRCDPISGHTALYWYRQSLGQGLEFLIYFQGNSAPDKSGLPSDRFSAERTGGSVSTLTIQRTQQEDSAVYLCASSRQGLDTEAFFGQGTRLTVV.

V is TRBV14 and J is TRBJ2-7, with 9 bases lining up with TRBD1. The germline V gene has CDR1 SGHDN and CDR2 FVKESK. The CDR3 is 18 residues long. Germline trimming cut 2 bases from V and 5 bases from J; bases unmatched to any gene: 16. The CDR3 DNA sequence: TGTGCCAGCAGCCAACCCCCAGGACAGGGGCGTACCAAGGACGAGCAGTACTTC. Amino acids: CASSQPPGQGRTKDEQYF.

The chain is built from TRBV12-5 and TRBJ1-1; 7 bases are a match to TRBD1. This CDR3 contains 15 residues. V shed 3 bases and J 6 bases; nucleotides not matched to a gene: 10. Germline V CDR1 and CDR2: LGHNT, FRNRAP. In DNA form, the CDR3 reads TGTGCTAGTGGTTTCCCCGGGACAGACAGAGCTGAAGCTTTCTTT. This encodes CASGFPGTDRAEAFF.

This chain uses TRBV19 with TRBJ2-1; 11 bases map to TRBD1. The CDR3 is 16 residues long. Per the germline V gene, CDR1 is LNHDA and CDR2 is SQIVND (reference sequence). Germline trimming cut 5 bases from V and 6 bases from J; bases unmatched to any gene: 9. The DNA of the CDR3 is TGTGCCAGTAGTTATAAACCGGGACAGGGGGTCAATGAGCAGTTCTTC. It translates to CASSYKPGQGVNEQFF.

The CDR3 loop reads CASSSQVRTEAFF. The CDR3 DNA reads as TGTGCCAGCAGCTCACAGGTTAGGACTGAAGCTTTCTTT. The chain is built from TRBV5-6 and TRBJ1-1; D possibly corresponds to TRBD1 (5 bases). Germline CDR1 and CDR2: SGHDT and YYEEEE. Trimming took 3 bases from V and 5 from J, leaving 11 bases between them. This CDR3 has 13 residues.

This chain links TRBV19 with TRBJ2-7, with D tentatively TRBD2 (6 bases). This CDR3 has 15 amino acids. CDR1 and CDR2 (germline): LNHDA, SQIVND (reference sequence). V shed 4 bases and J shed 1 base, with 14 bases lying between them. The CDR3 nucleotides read TGTGCCAGTAGTACATCCGGGACTGGATCCTACGAGCAGTACTTC. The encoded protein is CASSTSGTGSYEQYF.

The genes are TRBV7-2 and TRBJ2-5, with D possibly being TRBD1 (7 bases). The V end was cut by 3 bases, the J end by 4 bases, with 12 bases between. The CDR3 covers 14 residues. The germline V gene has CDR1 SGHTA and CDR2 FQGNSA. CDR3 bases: TGTGCCAGCAGCTTCCAGGGGGGAGGAGAGACCCAGTACTTC. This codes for CASSFQGGGETQYF. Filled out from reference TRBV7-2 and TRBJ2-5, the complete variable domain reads GAGVSQSPSNKVTEKGKDVELRCDPISGHTALYWYRQSLGQGLEFLIYFQGNSAPDKSGLPSDRFSAERTGGSVSTLTIQRTQQEDSAVYLCASSFQGGGETQYFGPGTRLLVL.

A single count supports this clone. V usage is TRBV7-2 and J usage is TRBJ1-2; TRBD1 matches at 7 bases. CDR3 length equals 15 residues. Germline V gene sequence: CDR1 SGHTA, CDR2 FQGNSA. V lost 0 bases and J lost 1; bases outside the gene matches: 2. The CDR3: CASSLAGQINYGYTF. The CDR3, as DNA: TGTGCCAGCAGCTTAGCGGGACAGATTAACTATGGCTACACCTTC.

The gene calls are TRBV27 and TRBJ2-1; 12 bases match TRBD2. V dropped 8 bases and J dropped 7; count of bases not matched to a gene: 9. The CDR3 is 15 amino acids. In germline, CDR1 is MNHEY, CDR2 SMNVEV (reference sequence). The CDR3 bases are TGTGCCAGCGGGGAACTAGCGGGAGGCCAAAATGAGCAGTTCTTC. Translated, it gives CASGELAGGQNEQFF.

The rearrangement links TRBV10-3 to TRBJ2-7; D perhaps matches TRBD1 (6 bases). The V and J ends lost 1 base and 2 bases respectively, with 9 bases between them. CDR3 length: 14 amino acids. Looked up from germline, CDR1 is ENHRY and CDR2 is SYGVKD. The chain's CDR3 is CAISEFGQPYEQYF. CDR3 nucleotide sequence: TGTGCCATCAGTGAGTTCGGACAGCCCTACGAGCAGTACTTC.

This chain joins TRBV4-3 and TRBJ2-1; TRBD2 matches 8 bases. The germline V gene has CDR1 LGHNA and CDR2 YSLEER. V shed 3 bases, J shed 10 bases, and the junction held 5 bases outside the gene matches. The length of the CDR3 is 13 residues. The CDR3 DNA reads TGCGCCAGCAGCCACCGAAGCGGGGGCGAGCAGTTCTTC. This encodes CASSHRSGGEQFF.

Here the CDR3 DNA reads TGTGCCAGCAGTTACTCGACGGGGGGCTACACCTTC. Amino acids: CASSYSTGGYTF. V usage is TRBV6-5 and J usage is TRBJ1-2; D gene ambiguous. Germline-derived CDR1 and CDR2 are MNHEY and SVGAGI. This CDR3 region has 12 residues. V shed 0 bases and J shed 8 bases, with 7 bases lying between them.

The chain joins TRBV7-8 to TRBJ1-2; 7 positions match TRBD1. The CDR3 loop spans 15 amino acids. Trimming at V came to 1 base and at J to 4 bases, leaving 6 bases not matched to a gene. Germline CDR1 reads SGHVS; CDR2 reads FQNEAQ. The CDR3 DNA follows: TGTGCCAGCAGCTTAGATTTAGGGGGCGGCTATGGCTACACCTTC. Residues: CASSLDLGGGYGYTF.